Reported below is one T cell receptor beta chain. The source of the sample is a study of T cells after yellow fever vaccination. Each CDR3 protein gets one entry after TCRdb re-called the 5' RACE reads with MiXCR. The repertoire holds some 420,000 distinct CDR3 sequences, with roughly 20% as singletons. CDR3 size: 14 residues. V was trimmed by 6 bases and J by 4 bases, leaving 15 bases between them. Germline loops: CDR1 ENHRY, CDR2 SYGVKD. Specimen: PBMCs, collected before the yellow fever booster vaccination. The TCR sequence derives from a man aged 18 to 29 who received the YFV17D yellow fever vaccine. The chain is built from TRBV10-3 and TRBJ1-1, with D perhaps TRBD1 (6 bases). The CDR3 DNA reads as TGTGCCATCAGGGGGACACGGTCGGGCACTGAAGCTTTCTTT. It yields the protein CAIRGTRSGTEAFF.